The 22 T cell receptor beta chains listed next were all sequenced from one sample in a study of T cell responses to AZD1222 COVID-19 vaccine. Assay: immunoSEQ multiplex PCR; the TCRdb copy retains only in-frame clones and omits some. In the table there are under 130,000 clones, over 85% of which are singletons. Specimen: peripheral blood, collected on day 0 of AZD1222 vaccination. The receptor source for this set is an adult in good health.

The genes are TRBV19 and TRBJ1-5, with 7 positions matching TRBD1. CDR1 LNHDA and CDR2 SQIVND come from the germline V gene (reference sequence). V was clipped by 3 bases and J by 4 bases; unmatched bases: 6. The CDR3 has 15 residues. CDR3 coding DNA: TGTGCCAGTAGTATTTGGGACAGACTAAATCAGCCCCAGCATTTT. It translates to CASSIWDRLNQPQHF. The full variable domain, with the rest looked up from reference TRBV19 and TRBJ1-5, is DGGITQSPKYLFRKEGQNVTLSCEQNLNHDAMYWYRQDPGQGLRLIYYSQIVNDFQKGDIAEGYSVSREKKESFPLTVTSAQKNPTAFYLCASSIWDRLNQPQHFGDGTRLSIL.

This chain links TRBV5-1 with TRBJ2-6; D tentatively fits TRBD1 or TRBD2 (5 bases each). Germline assignment: CDR1 SGHRS and CDR2 YFSETQ. The CDR3 has 16 residues. V was pared by 4 bases and J by 6 bases, with 17 bases between. Here the CDR3 DNA reads TGCGCCAGCAGCATGGCCGGGGCCACGGCGGCCAACGTCCTGACTTTC. It encodes CASSMAGATAANVLTF.

Here the CDR3 reads CASSPVRSSYEQYF. CDR3 sequence (DNA): TGTGCCAGCAGCCCCGTGCGGAGCTCCTACGAGCAGTACTTC. The chain joins TRBV11-3 to TRBJ2-7, with D unclear. CDR1 is SGHNT, CDR2 YENEEA, per germline. Trimming stripped 5 bases from V and 0 bases from J, with 11 bases between. This CDR3 region has 14 residues.

The chain joins TRBV6-1 to TRBJ1-6; D not resolved. The CDR3 runs 15 residues. Germline V gives CDR1 MNHNS, CDR2 SASEGT. Trimming removed 2 bases at V and 8 bases at J, with 13 bases between. The CDR3 DNA reads as TGTGCCAGCAGTGAATTCTCCGGGGATGATTCACCCCTCCACTTT. Its protein is CASSEFSGDDSPLHF.

The chain is built from TRBV19 and TRBJ1-2; weak D call: TRBD1 (6 bases). Germline V gene data show CDR1 as LNHDA and CDR2 as SQIVND (reference sequence). V was shortened by 4 bases and J by 8 bases, with 8 bases between the two germline ends. The CDR3 covers 11 residues. The CDR3 region is CASSTGVGYTF. CDR3 DNA: TGTGCCAGTAGTACAGGGGTCGGCTACACCTTC.

The chain has TRBV11-3 and TRBJ1-4; maybe TRBD1 (6 bases). CDR1 is SGHNT and CDR2 is YENEEA in the germline V gene. This CDR3 is built from 16 residues. Between the trimmed V and J ends, which lost 5 bases and 10 bases, there was a span of 23 bases. As DNA, the CDR3 is TGTGCCAGCAGCCCCCCGGAGGCAGGGGAAAAGGTAAAACTGTTTTTT. Translated: CASSPPEAGEKVKLFF.

This chain uses TRBV5-1 with TRBJ2-7; the D gene is possibly TRBD2 (6 bases). CDR3 length: 14 residues. Germline CDR1 SGHRS, CDR2 YFSETQ. V was shortened by 4 bases and J by 7 bases, with 18 bases between the two germline ends. CDR3 region: CASSPRDYRGEQYF. The CDR3, as DNA: TGCGCCAGCAGCCCGCGAGACTACCGGGGGGAGCAGTACTTC.

The V gene is TRBV6-1, the J gene TRBJ1-5, with D uncertain. Germline V gene data show CDR1 as MNHNS and CDR2 as SASEGT. Trimming cost V 4 bases and J 5 bases, with 21 bases left between them. The CDR3 runs 17 residues. CDR3 DNA sequence: TGTGCCAGCAGTGGTTTTTTCGGCAGTTGGCCCGATCAGCCCCAGCATTTT. Protein product: CASSGFFGSWPDQPQHF.

The chain has TRBV19 and TRBJ1-5, with D possibly TRBD1 on 5 matching bases. V lost 3 bases to trimming and J lost 3 bases, with 18 bases between them. This CDR3 region has 17 residues. Germline CDR1 reads LNHDA; CDR2 reads SQIVND (reference sequence). In nucleotides, the CDR3 is TGTGCCAGTAGTATGAAGACGGGCGATGGGGCCAATCAGCCCCAGCATTTT. It codes for CASSMKTGDGANQPQHF.

The chain couples TRBV18 to TRBJ1-1; TRBD1 is a possible D gene (6 bases). This CDR3 contains 19 residues. V lost 4 bases and J lost 0, with 24 bases in between. Germline V gene data show CDR1 as KGHSH and CDR2 as LQKENI. The CDR3 DNA reads TGTGCCAGCTCACGCTACCGTGGACAGACCTCTTCTATGAACACTGAAGCTTTCTTT. Protein sequence: CASSRYRGQTSSMNTEAFF.

The chain links TRBV30 to TRBJ2-5; no firm D call. Trimming shortened V by 3 bases and J by 1 base, and 6 bases separated the two germline ends. Germline V gene sequence: CDR1 GTSNPN, CDR2 SVGIG (reference sequence). The CDR3 loop spans 12 amino acids. CDR3: CAWSAVQETQYF. The CDR3 DNA sequence: TGTGCCTGGAGCGCGGTCCAAGAGACCCAGTACTTC. The full variable domain, completed using reference TRBV30 and TRBJ2-5, is SQTIHQWPATLVQPVGSPLSLECTVEGTSNPNLYWYRQAAGRGLQLLFYSVGIGQISSEVPQNLSASRPQDRQFILSSKKLLLSDSGFYLCAWSAVQETQYFGPGTRLLVL.

The sample holds one count of this clone. The chain carries TRBV6-2 or TRBV6-3 and TRBJ1-4; D not resolved. Germline V lookup: CDR1 MNHEY, CDR2 SVGEGT. V gave up 2 bases and J gave up 0 bases, with 7 bases separating them. The CDR3 consists of 15 residues. As DNA, the CDR3 is TGTGCCAGCAGTTACGAGGAAACAACTAATGAAAAACTGTTTTTT. It encodes CASSYEETTNEKLFF.

The chain carries TRBV12-5 and TRBJ1-2; 7 bases are a match to TRBD1. CDR3 size: 13 residues. The V segment lost 6 bases and the J segment 4 bases; nucleotides outside the gene matches: 5. CDR1 LGHNT and CDR2 FRNRAP come from the germline V gene. The CDR3 nucleotides read TGTGCTAGTGGGCCGGGACAGACCTATGGCTACACCTTC. It codes for CASGPGQTYGYTF.

The genes are TRBV2 and TRBJ1-5; D gene unclear. The CDR3 runs to 14 residues. Germline CDR1 SNHLY, CDR2 FYNNEI. Trimming cost V 5 bases and J 4 bases, with 12 bases left between them. CDR3 loop: CASSPGRKNQPQHF. In DNA form, the CDR3 reads TGTGCCAGCAGTCCAGGAAGAAAAAATCAGCCCCAGCATTTT.

The chain carries TRBV6-5 and TRBJ1-1; D perhaps matches TRBD1 (5 bases). CDR3 length: 14 amino acids. Trimming took 7 bases from V and 4 from J, leaving 16 bases between them. CDR1 is MNHEY, CDR2 SVGAGI, per germline. The CDR3 region is CASKTGGSITEAFF. DNA for the CDR3: TGTGCCAGCAAAACGGGGGGGTCCATCACTGAAGCTTTCTTT.

The V call is TRBV19, the J call TRBJ1-3; D is ambiguous. The CDR3 is 14 amino acids. V shed 9 bases and J shed 7 bases, with 19 bases lying between them. CDR1 is LNHDA and CDR2 is SQIVND in the germline V gene (reference sequence). CDR3 residues: CASQPGPRANTIYF. The DNA for the CDR3 is TGTGCCAGCCAACCCGGGCCGCGCGCGAACACCATATATTTT.

The CDR3 sequence is CASSPSGRAGSYNEQFF. DNA for the CDR3: TGTGCCAGCAGTCCTAGCGGGAGGGCGGGATCCTACAATGAGCAGTTCTTC. The V call is TRBV6-6, the J call TRBJ2-1; 12 nucleotides align to TRBD2. J gave up 1 base and V 5 bases, and 6 bases lay outside the gene matches. Per germline, CDR1 MNHNY and CDR2 SVGAGI (reference sequence). The CDR3 consists of 17 residues.

The rearrangement uses TRBV15 and TRBJ2-3; D not certain. The CDR3 totals 17 residues. Germline loops: CDR1 LNHNV, CDR2 YYDKDF (reference sequence). V gave up 0 bases and J gave up 1 base, with 14 bases separating them. The CDR3 sequence: CATSRDFGRGGTDTQYF. The CDR3 nucleotides are TGTGCCACCAGCAGAGATTTCGGCCGAGGAGGCACAGATACGCAGTATTTT. The full variable domain, rest sourced from reference TRBV15 and TRBJ2-3, is DAMVIQNPRYQVTQFGKPVTLSCSQTLNHNVMYWYQQKSSQAPKLLFHYYDKDFNNEADTPDNFQSRRPNTSFCFLDIRSPGLGDTAMYLCATSRDFGRGGTDTQYFGPGTRLTVL.

This clone occurred once. V is TRBV3-1 (or the pseudogene TRBV3-2) and J is TRBJ1-6; TRBD1 aligns across 7 bases. This CDR3 comprises 18 residues. J was trimmed by 7 bases and V by 1 base; bases with no gene match: 13. Germline values: CDR1 LGHDT, CDR2 YNNKEL (reference sequence). This CDR3 reads CASSQVARDRSGNSPLHF. CDR3 bases: TGTGCCAGCAGCCAAGTCGCCCGGGACAGATCTGGCAATTCACCCCTCCACTTT.

J is TRBJ1-4 and V is TRBV6-5; D ambiguous. CDR3 size: 14 residues. The germline V gene has CDR1 MNHEY and CDR2 SVGAGI. V was clipped by 2 bases and J by 7 bases, with 11 bases between them. This chain's CDR3 is CASSYAGNSEKLFF. CDR3 DNA: TGTGCCAGCAGTTACGCCGGAAATAGTGAAAAACTGTTTTTT.

The rearrangement uses TRBV10-3 and TRBJ1-6, with TRBD1 matching 9 bases. The CDR3 spans 18 residues. After removal of 2 bases from V and 9 bases from J, the junction contained 14 bases not matched to a gene. Germline V gives CDR1 ENHRY, CDR2 SYGVKD. The CDR3 spells CAISETDPGTGRRSPLHF. Written as DNA, the CDR3 is TGTGCCATCAGTGAGACTGACCCCGGGACAGGGCGGCGTTCACCCCTCCACTTT.

The chain joins TRBV7-9 to TRBJ1-2; TRBD1 is a possible D gene (6 bases). Germline V gene lookup returns CDR1 SEHNR and CDR2 FQNEAQ (reference sequence). The CDR3 length is 12 residues. Here the CDR3 DNA reads TGTGCGACTAGGGGGAGGTCCTATGGCTACACCTTC. As protein: CATRGRSYGYTF.